Presented here are 16 T cell receptor beta chains from one specimen sequenced in a study of cytomegalovirus exposure and HLA in healthy donors. PCR primers comprised 60 Vbeta and 13 Jbeta primers. TCRdb's copy holds only in-frame clones and misses some; the assay was immunoSEQ multiplex PCR. The table includes around 110,000 clones, 74% detected once. The material sequenced was PBMCs. Every receptor here comes from a man aged 25 to 45 in good health and CMV-seropositive.

Turning to this clone: This may stem from a read error, because a much larger clone lies one nucleotide away. V usage is TRBV6-5 and J usage is TRBJ1-2; D gene uncertain. This CDR3 comprises 11 residues. The germline V gene has CDR1 MNHEY and CDR2 SVGAGI. CDR3 in amino acids: CASSSNYGYPF. The DNA of the CDR3 is TGTGCCAGCTCCTCTAACTATGGCTACCCCTTC.

CDR3: CASRGLPGQGSYGYTF. The CDR3, as DNA: TGTGCCAGCAGGGGACTTCCGGGACAGGGGTCCTATGGCTACACCTTC. The chain carries TRBV2 and TRBJ1-2; TRBD1 agrees at 10 bases. Germline values: CDR1 SNHLY, CDR2 FYNNEI. This CDR3 spans 16 amino acids. The V gene end was trimmed by 6 bases and the J gene end by 4 bases; junction bases not matched to a gene: 11.

This rearrangement joins TRBV4-3 to TRBJ2-5; D possibly corresponds to TRBD2 (7 bases). CDR1 and CDR2 (germline): LGHNA, YSLEER. V was pared by 0 bases and J by 4 bases, with 18 bases between. The CDR3 spans 17 residues. The CDR3 region has the DNA TGCGCCAGCAGCCAAGACTACGGACAGCGGGGCCCAGAGACCCAGTACTTC. Amino acid sequence: CASSQDYGQRGPETQYF.

This clone was detected only a few times. The conserved closing phenylalanine or tryptophan is absent in this CDR3, likely reflecting a read error. The DNA is omitted, as the CDR3 cannot be located on it reliably, and the CDR3 follows TCRdb's listing. The chain couples TRBV15 to TRBJ1-4. Termini included, the CDR3 measures 14 amino acids. In germline, CDR1 is LNHNV, CDR2 YYDKDF (reference sequence). CDR3 region: CATSREEPGVFGGE.

The chain is built from TRBV2 and TRBJ2-3; 7 nucleotides line up with TRBD2. Germline assignment: CDR1 SNHLY and CDR2 FYNNEI. There are 19 residues in the CDR3. The V gene end was trimmed by 0 bases and the J gene end by 5 bases; junction bases not matched to a gene: 17. For the CDR3, the DNA is TGTGCCAGCAGTGAAGCGCTTTACGCGGCTAGCGAGCGGGGAGATACGCAGTATTTT. Amino acid sequence: CASSEALYAASERGDTQYF.

This sequence joins TRBV6-5 and TRBJ1-5, with 7 bases fitting TRBD1. With V trimmed by 6 bases and J by 3 bases, 5 bases remained unmatched. CDR3 length: 14 residues. Germline V lookup: CDR1 MNHEY, CDR2 SVGAGI. The CDR3 protein is CASSSGQNNQPQHF. The CDR3 DNA follows: TGTGCCAGCAGCTCGGGACAGAACAATCAGCCCCAGCATTTT.

The chain employs TRBV7-6 and TRBJ2-5; weak D call: TRBD2 (5 bases). The J call is in doubt because the DNA end fits TRBJ2-7 better. Per germline, CDR1 SGHVS and CDR2 FNYEAQ. CDR3 length: 13 amino acids. The CDR3 reads CASSLGGSREQYF. CDR3 DNA sequence: TGTGCCAGCAGCTTAGGTGGGAGCCGCGAGCAGTACTTC.

The CDR3 sequence is CASSRFGADVSYEQYF. The CDR3 DNA reads as TGTGCCAGCAGCCGGTTTGGGGCAGATGTCTCCTACGAGCAGTACTTC. The chain employs TRBV5-4 and TRBJ2-7; D is perhaps TRBD1 (5 bases). Between the trimmed V and J ends, which lost 4 bases and 0 bases, there was a span of 17 bases. Germline V gene lookup returns CDR1 SGHNT and CDR2 YYREEE (reference sequence). The CDR3 contains 16 residues. Filled out from reference TRBV5-4 and TRBJ2-7, the complete variable domain reads ETGVTQSPTHLIKTRGQQVTLRCSSQSGHNTVSWYQQALGQGPQFIFQYYREEENGRGNFPPRFSGLQFPNYSSELNVNALELDDSALYLCASSRFGADVSYEQYFGPGTRLTVT.

This sequence joins TRBV5-1 and TRBJ2-5; a weak D match, TRBD1 (5 bases). V was pared by 3 bases and J by 1 base, with 10 bases between. CDR3 size: 14 residues. Germline CDR1 and CDR2: SGHRS and YFSETQ. The CDR3 DNA reads TGCGCCAGCAGCTCCCCGACAGCCCAAGAGACCCAGTACTTC. It translates to CASSSPTAQETQYF.

About this clone: At one end the junction does not follow the germline gene, possibly because of a read error. The V gene is TRBV5-5, the J gene TRBJ1-2; D possibly corresponds to TRBD1 (6 bases). The CDR3 covers 15 residues. Per the germline V gene, CDR1 is SGHKS and CDR2 is YYEKEE (reference sequence). CDR3 in DNA: TGCGCCAGCAGTCAAGGGGGAGGGGCCCGGTATGGCTACACCTTC. This gives the protein CASSQGGGARYGYTF.

This chain uses TRBV30 with TRBJ1-6; tentative D call: TRBD1 (6 bases). The CDR3 runs 13 residues. Germline assignment: CDR1 GTSNPN and CDR2 SVGIG (reference sequence). Trimming removed 3 bases at V and 6 bases at J, with 9 bases between. The CDR3, as DNA: TGTGCCTGGAGCACAGGGAGTAATTCACCCCTCCACTTT. Translated, it gives CAWSTGSNSPLHF.

This clone was observed a few times. The J gene is TRBJ1-1, the V gene TRBV30; no clear D. Trimming removed 1 base from V and 5 bases from J, with 11 bases in between. The V gene's germline CDR1 is GTSNPN and CDR2 SVGIG (reference sequence). The length of the CDR3 is 13 residues. The CDR3 reads CAWSETLSTEAFF. The DNA for the CDR3 is TGTGCCTGGAGTGAAACGTTGAGTACTGAAGCTTTCTTT.

The chain employs TRBV27 and TRBJ2-5; TRBD2 agrees at 14 bases. Trimming cost V 5 bases and J 4 bases; bases outside gene matches: 6. The CDR3 contains 16 residues. Germline CDR1 reads MNHEY; CDR2 reads SMNVEV (reference sequence). The CDR3 region has the DNA TGTGCCAGCAGTCCGGGACTAGCGGGGGTAACAGAGACCCAGTACTTC. This translates into CASSPGLAGVTETQYF.

The V call is TRBV10-1, the J call TRBJ2-1, with no clear D. This CDR3 spans 14 amino acids. Germline CDR1 and CDR2: WNHNN and SYGVQD (reference sequence). V was pared by 5 bases and J by 2 bases, with 10 bases between. In nucleotides, the CDR3 is TGCGCCAGCAGTCCGAGCCTGGCCTACAATGAGCAGTTCTTC. This sequence encodes CASSPSLAYNEQFF.

This clone was observed once. The V call is TRBV18, the J call TRBJ1-1, with D possibly being TRBD1 (5 bases). V shed 0 bases and J shed 1 base, with 12 bases lying between them. The germline CDR1 and CDR2 sequences are KGHSH and LQKENI. This CDR3 spans 16 amino acids. The CDR3 region has the DNA TGTGCCAGCTCACCACCGAACGGGAGGGGGAACACTGAAGCTTTCTTT. This translates into CASSPPNGRGNTEAFF.

The V gene is TRBV25-1, the J gene TRBJ2-7, with TRBD2 as a possible D gene (6 bases). The CDR3 length is 12 residues. Trimming shortened V by 6 bases and J by 6 bases, and 12 bases separated the two germline ends. From germline, CDR1 is MGHDK and CDR2 SYGVNS. The CDR3 bases are TGTGCCAGCAGCAGCGGGTGGGCCGAGCAGTACTTC. As protein: CASSSGWAEQYF.